These 9 T cell receptor beta chains share one sample of origin, sequenced in a study of shared clonotypes between healthy human individuals. TCRdb's copy holds only in-frame clones and misses some; the assay was immunoSEQ multiplex PCR. Among roughly 1,500,000 clones listed, around 98% were seen once. The specimen sequenced was naive CD4+ T cells sorted from blood. Subset here: CD45RA+ positively selected. The origin of the receptors is a man younger than 45 in good health.

On this clone: The sample contains more than one DNA sequence encoding this CDR3. This chain connects TRBV27 to TRBJ2-1, with 9 bases fitting TRBD1. Germline CDR1 is MNHEY and CDR2 is SMNVEV (reference sequence). J was trimmed by 4 bases and V by 5 bases; bases with no gene match: 9. The CDR3 consists of 16 residues. The chain's CDR3 is CASSRVPGQGYNEQFF. In nucleotides, the CDR3 is TGTGCCAGCAGTCGTGTTCCGGGACAGGGATACAATGAGCAGTTCTTC.

V usage is TRBV5-6 and J usage is TRBJ2-1; unclear D gene. Trimming cost V 3 bases and J 8 bases, with 12 bases left between them. Germline V gene data show CDR1 as SGHDT and CDR2 as YYEEEE. CDR3 length equals 13 residues. In DNA, the CDR3 is TGTGCCAGCAGCTCAGTCTCCTGGGATGAGCAGTTCTTC. The encoded protein is CASSSVSWDEQFF.

This chain connects TRBV5-1 to TRBJ2-3; D is perhaps TRBD1 (6 bases). The V gene lost 3 bases and the J gene lost 2 bases, with 16 bases spanning the gap. The germline gives CDR1 SGHRS, CDR2 YFSETQ. The CDR3 is 16 residues long. The DNA for the CDR3 is TGCGCCAGCAGCTCTACAGGGATCTGGGCCACAGATACGCAGTATTTT. Protein product: CASSSTGIWATDTQYF. Supplemented by reference TRBV5-1 and TRBJ2-3, the full variable domain reads KAGVTQTPRYLIKTRGQQVTLSCSPISGHRSVSWYQQTPGQGLQFLFEYFSETQRNKGNFPGRFSGRQFSNSRSEMNVSTLELGDSALYLCASSSTGIWATDTQYFGPGTRLTVL.

The chain is built from TRBV6-1 and TRBJ2-7; D is possibly TRBD2 (6 bases). V was pared by 2 bases and J by 4 bases, with 9 bases between. Germline V gene sequence: CDR1 MNHNS, CDR2 SASEGT. The CDR3 has 13 amino acids. CDR3 region: CASSESLAYEQYF. CDR3 nucleotide sequence: TGTGCCAGCAGTGAATCACTAGCTTACGAGCAGTACTTC.

The chain uses TRBV11-2 and TRBJ2-1, with D maybe TRBD2 (7 bases). Trimming pared 8 bases from V and 4 bases from J, leaving 12 bases between. The germline CDR1 and CDR2 sequences are SGHAT and FQNNGV. This CDR3 spans 13 amino acids. The CDR3 is CASGGGYYNEQFF. The DNA for the CDR3 is TGTGCCAGCGGCGGGGGCTATTACAATGAGCAGTTCTTC.

The rearrangement links TRBV18 to TRBJ1-2; TRBD1 might be the D (6 bases). CDR1 is KGHSH, CDR2 LQKENI, per germline. The V end was cut by 6 bases, the J end by 8 bases, with 19 bases between. The CDR3 length is 14 residues. The CDR3 DNA reads as TGTGCCAGCTCCCCAGGTGCGGGGGCTTTCGGCTACACCTTC. Translating gives CASSPGAGAFGYTF.

This chain connects TRBV10-1 to TRBJ2-1, with 13 positions matching TRBD2. Looked up from germline, CDR1 is WNHNN and CDR2 is SYGVQD (reference sequence). V gave up 3 bases and J gave up 4 bases; unmatched junction bases: 6. The CDR3 runs 17 residues. CDR3 bases: TGCGCCAGCAGTGAAACTAGCGGGAGGGTCTTATACAATGAGCAGTTCTTC. It encodes CASSETSGRVLYNEQFF.

A note on this clone: Other DNA sequences in the same sample also yield this CDR3. The chain joins TRBV5-1 to TRBJ2-1; 10 bases fit TRBD2. The CDR3 is 15 amino acids. The germline CDR1 and CDR2 sequences are SGHRS and YFSETQ. V lost 2 bases and J lost 3; bases outside the gene matches: 2. Written as DNA, the CDR3 is TGCGCCAGCAGCTTACCTAGCGGGAGCTACAATGAGCAGTTCTTC. This encodes CASSLPSGSYNEQFF. Drawing the rest from reference TRBV5-1 and TRBJ2-1, the complete variable domain is KAGVTQTPRYLIKTRGQQVTLSCSPISGHRSVSWYQQTPGQGLQFLFEYFSETQRNKGNFPGRFSGRQFSNSRSEMNVSTLELGDSALYLCASSLPSGSYNEQFFGPGTRLTVL.

This chain uses TRBV6-6 with TRBJ2-3; tentative D call: TRBD2 (5 bases). Germline loops: CDR1 MNHNY, CDR2 SVGAGI (reference sequence). Trimming took 6 bases from V and 3 from J, leaving 16 bases between them. The CDR3 extends over 15 amino acids. In nucleotides, the CDR3 is TGTGCCAGCAGGCAAACACGGACGGGAACAGATACGCAGTATTTT. Protein product: CASRQTRTGTDTQYF.